One sample yielded the 17 T cell receptor beta chains listed below, sequenced in a study of blood T cells in healthy people across ages. PCR was performed a second time for roughly 7 to 12 cycles using a sample-barcoded 5' primer and a J-beta primer mix. Via MiXCR, TCRdb re-called the 5' RACE reads, giving one row per CDR3 protein. The data contain hundreds of thousands of distinct CDR3 sequences, about 30% of them seen just once; the ten biggest clones take up roughly 17%. Sequencing was done on a sample of blood. All receptors come from a woman aged 80 or over in good health.

On this clonotype: This may stem from a read error, because a much larger clone lies one nucleotide away. CDR3 loop: CANSGTSGADEQFF. CDR3 nucleotides: TGTGCCAACTCAGGGACTAGCGGGGCCGATGAGCAGTTCTTC. The chain is built from TRBV18 and TRBJ2-1; 13 bases are shared with TRBD2. The CDR3 runs to 14 residues. In germline, CDR1 is KGHSH, CDR2 LQKENI.

As concerns this clonotype: An end of the junction differs from the germline gene, which may be a read error. The chain links TRBV7-9 to TRBJ1-2, with 8 bases aligning to TRBD1. Germline V gene data show CDR1 as SEHNR and CDR2 as FQNEAQ (reference sequence). This CDR3 contains 17 residues. The CDR3 protein is CSSSLRQDREANYGYTF. CDR3 DNA: TGTTCCAGCAGCTTAAGACAGGACAGGGAAGCTAACTATGGCTACACCTTC.

The chain uses TRBV21-1 and TRBJ2-6; TRBD1, the D gene given by the table, was not confirmed from the DNA. TRBV21-1 is reported as a pseudogene. This CDR3 is built from 20 residues. This CDR3 is CASSVVDSRSFSSGANVLTF. CDR3 sequence (DNA): TGTGCCAGCAGCGTAGTCGACAGCCGATCATTTTCCTCTGGGGCCAACGTCCTGACTTTC.

The chain is built from TRBV24-1 and TRBJ2-3, with a possible D match to TRBD2 (8 bases). The ends were cut back, 9 bases at V and 2 bases at J, with 20 bases in the middle. In germline, CDR1 is KGHDR, CDR2 SFDVKD. This CDR3 has 16 amino acids. CDR3 sequence (DNA): TGTGCCACCTCACAGGGGCGGGGGGCATTCACAGATACGCAGTATTTT. This encodes CATSQGRGAFTDTQYF.

There are a few counts of this clonotype. One base away lies a much larger clone, so this may be a sequencing read error. The rearrangement uses TRBV11-2 and TRBJ2-1, with unresolved D. The CDR3 loop spans 16 amino acids. The V end lost 1 base, the J end lost 0 bases, and 10 bases lay between the germline ends. The V gene's germline CDR1 is SGHAT and CDR2 FQNNGV. The CDR3 here is CASSLAGRSSYNEQFF. As DNA, the CDR3 is TGTGCCAGCAGCTTAGCGGGCAGGAGCTCCTACAATGAGCAGTTCTTC. The full variable domain, completed using reference TRBV11-2 and TRBJ2-1, is EAGVAQSPRYKIIEKRQSVAFWCNPISGHATLYWYQQILGQGPKLLIQFQNNGVVDDSQLPKDRFSAERLKGVDSTLKIQPAKLEDSAVYLCASSLAGRSSYNEQFFGPGTRLTVL.

This clonotype was seen ten or more times. The chain joins TRBV27 to TRBJ2-7; possibly TRBD2 for D (5 bases). The CDR3 consists of 13 residues. Looked up from germline, CDR1 is MNHEY and CDR2 is SMNVEV (reference sequence). V dropped 1 base and J dropped 3 bases, with 7 bases sitting between them. DNA of the CDR3: TGTGCCAGCAGTTTATTTCGGGGCTACGAGCAGTACTTC. It encodes CASSLFRGYEQYF.

This clonotype was seen repeatedly, ten times or more. This chain connects TRBV29-1 to TRBJ2-1; 10 nucleotides match TRBD2. The germline V gene encodes CDR1 SQVTM and CDR2 ANQGSEA. Unmatched junction bases numbered 14, after V lost 5 bases and J lost 7 bases. The CDR3 is made up of 16 amino acids. The CDR3 region has the DNA TGCAGCGTTACACGGCCCAGCGGGGGGGCTTCGAATGAGCAGTTCTTC. The encoded protein is CSVTRPSGGASNEQFF.

The sample holds many counts of this clonotype. This sequence joins TRBV30 and TRBJ2-7; TRBD1 might be the D (5 bases). This CDR3 comprises 14 residues. Looked up from germline, CDR1 is GTSNPN and CDR2 is SVGIG (reference sequence). The V end lost 3 bases, the J end lost 3 bases, and 15 bases lay between the germline ends. CDR3 bases: TGTGCCTGGAGAAGGCAGGGTAATATCTACGAGCAGTACTTC. It is translated as CAWRRQGNIYEQYF.

This clonotype was observed many times. The genes are TRBV13 and TRBJ2-1; a possible D gene is TRBD1 (6 bases). CDR1 PRHDT and CDR2 FYEKMQ come from the germline V gene (reference sequence). The CDR3 is 14 residues long. The V end lost 8 bases, the J end lost 3 bases, and 14 bases lay between the germline ends. The CDR3 region has the DNA TGTGCCAGCGGGGGCAAGAGCCACTACAATGAGCAGTTCTTC. It yields the protein CASGGKSHYNEQFF.

This clonotype was found many times. This sequence joins TRBV6-6 and TRBJ1-2, with no clear D. The germline gives CDR1 MNHNY, CDR2 SVGAGI (reference sequence). The ends were cut back, 7 bases at V and 2 bases at J, with 8 bases in the middle. The CDR3 length is 12 residues. The CDR3 spells CASKEKNYGYTF. The CDR3 coding sequence is TGTGCCAGCAAAGAAAAGAACTATGGCTACACCTTC.

Points on this clonotype: This may be a read error, as it is one base from a much larger clone. The V call is TRBV15, the J call TRBJ2-3; D is possibly TRBD1 (6 bases). This CDR3 is built from 15 residues. Trimming took 11 bases from V and 4 from J, leaving 22 bases between them. Looked up from germline, CDR1 is LNHNV and CDR2 is YYDKDF (reference sequence). Here the CDR3 reads CAATLGTSSADTQYF. The CDR3 coding sequence is TGTGCCGCCACCCTAGGGACAAGCTCTGCAGATACGCAGTATTTT.

The chain couples TRBV14 to TRBJ1-2; D uncertain. Germline CDR1 and CDR2: SGHDN and FVKESK. Trimming removed 4 bases at V and 2 bases at J, with 8 bases between. CDR3 size: 13 residues. CDR3: CASSRADNYGYTF. DNA of the CDR3: TGTGCCAGCAGCCGGGCGGACAACTATGGCTACACCTTC.

The chain has TRBV20-1 and TRBJ2-5; D not certain. Trimming removed 0 bases from V and 3 bases from J, with 11 bases in between. Germline lookup yields CDR1 DFQATT and CDR2 SNEGSKA (reference sequence). The CDR3 contains 14 residues. The chain's CDR3 is CSARELQLKETQYF. As DNA, the CDR3 is TGCAGTGCTAGAGAGCTCCAGCTTAAAGAGACCCAGTACTTC.

This clonotype was counted a single time. This may arise from a read error, as a much more abundant clone is one base away. The chain links TRBV12-3 or TRBV12-4 to TRBJ1-4; D is perhaps TRBD1 (5 bases). This CDR3 spans 13 amino acids. Trimming removed 9 bases at V and 8 bases at J, with 16 bases between. CDR3 sequence (DNA): TGTGCCAGGCATCAGGGCTTAGGGGAAAAACTGTTTTTT. This translates into CARHQGLGEKLFF.

This clonotype showed up just a few times. A single base separates this from a much larger clone, so it may be a read error. The gene calls are TRBV7-2 and TRBJ2-3; D is tentatively TRBD1 or TRBD2 (5 bases each). Germline lookup yields CDR1 SGHTA and CDR2 FQGNSA. The CDR3 is 13 amino acids. Written as DNA, the CDR3 is TGTGCCAGCAGACCATCTAGCACAGGTACGCAGTATTTT. Residues: CASRPSSTGTQYF.

This clonotype showed up many times. The J gene is TRBJ2-5, the V gene TRBV6-1; D call uncertain. V was cut by 7 bases and J by 5 bases, with 17 bases left in between. This CDR3 contains 14 residues. Germline CDR1 MNHNS, CDR2 SASEGT. The CDR3 DNA is TGTGCCAGCAAATACTTGGGGTTTGGGGAGACCCAGTACTTC. As protein: CASKYLGFGETQYF.

To note about this clonotype: Its ends do not fully match the called genes, so a read error is possible. This rearrangement joins TRBV14 to TRBJ1-2; D remains unclear. The CDR3 is 14 residues long. The germline V gene encodes CDR1 SGHDN and CDR2 FVKESK. CDR3 sequence reads: CASSQVNTNYDYTF. DNA of the CDR3: TGTGCCAGCAGCCAGGTAAACACGAACTATGACTACACCTTC.